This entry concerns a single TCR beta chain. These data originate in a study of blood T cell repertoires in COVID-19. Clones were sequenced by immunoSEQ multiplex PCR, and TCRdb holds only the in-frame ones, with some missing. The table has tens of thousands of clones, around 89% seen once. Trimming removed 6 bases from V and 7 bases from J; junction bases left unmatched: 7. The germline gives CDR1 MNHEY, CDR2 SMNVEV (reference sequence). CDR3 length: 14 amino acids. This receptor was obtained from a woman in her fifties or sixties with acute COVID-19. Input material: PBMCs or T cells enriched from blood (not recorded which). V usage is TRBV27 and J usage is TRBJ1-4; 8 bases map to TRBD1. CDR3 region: CASSDRGGVEKLFF. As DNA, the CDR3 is TGTGCCAGCAGCGACAGGGGAGGGGTTGAAAAACTGTTTTTT.